Presented here are 27 T cell receptor beta chains from one specimen sequenced in a study of vaccination and CD4 T cells after COVID-19. Oncomine TCR Beta short-read sequencing was applied to DNA from cultured CD4+ T cells. TCRdb reprocessed the PCR reads with MiXCR, giving one entry per CDR3 protein. The data contain under 20,000 distinct CDR3 sequences, about 23% of them singletons. The treatment is: 10-day PBMC culture with coronavirus spike peptide pools or control peptides (ViraFEST assay). Their specific antigens are unknown. Sequences were obtained from cultured CD4+ T cells from blood. The receptors here all came from a human donor with COVID-19.

This CDR3 is CASSFRDRPAEQYF. DNA for the CDR3: TGTGCCAGCAGCTTCAGGGACAGGCCCGCGGAGCAGTACTTC. V usage is TRBV7-2 and J usage is TRBJ2-1; 8 nucleotides line up with TRBD1. The J call is uncertain, as TRBJ2-7 better fits the DNA end. Germline V gives CDR1 SGHTA, CDR2 FQGNSA. The CDR3 loop spans 14 amino acids.

The chain has TRBV24-1 and TRBJ2-1, with TRBD1 matching over 7 bases. The CDR3 spans 15 residues. After removal of 4 bases from V and 6 bases from J, the junction contained 8 bases not matched to a gene. Germline CDR1 reads KGHDR; CDR2 reads SFDVKD. The CDR3 DNA reads as TGTGCCACCAGTGAGGCAGGGGGTGGGTTCAATGAGCAGTTCTTC. It specifies CATSEAGGGFNEQFF.

The genes are TRBV20-1 and TRBJ2-7, with a weak D call TRBD2 (5 bases). The CDR3 consists of 12 residues. Trimming pared 2 bases from V and 7 bases from J, leaving 12 bases between. Looked up from germline, CDR1 is DFQATT and CDR2 is SNEGSKA (reference sequence). The CDR3 bases are TGCAGTGCTAGATATAGGTCGGGGGAGCAGTACTTC. This encodes CSARYRSGEQYF.

This clonotype was picked up a small number of times. V gene TRBV19 combines with J gene TRBJ2-7, with 10 bases matching TRBD2. This CDR3 comprises 15 residues. Per germline, CDR1 LNHDA and CDR2 SQIVND (reference sequence). The V and J ends lost 3 bases and 3 bases, in that order; junction bases with no gene match: 5. The CDR3 region is CASSIERGGRYEQYF. CDR3 bases: TGTGCCAGTAGTATCGAGCGGGGGGGCCGCTACGAGCAGTACTTC.

The chain recombines TRBV11-2 with TRBJ1-3; 8 bases are shared with TRBD1. Losses at the gene ends were 5 bases for V and 0 bases for J; bases not matched to a gene: 0. Germline CDR1 is SGHAT and CDR2 is FQNNGV. CDR3 length: 14 amino acids. The CDR3 coding sequence is TGTGCCAGCAGCGACAGGGGCTCTGGAAACACCATATATTTT. This sequence encodes CASSDRGSGNTIYF.

The chain has TRBV6-5 and TRBJ2-7, with 10 bases lining up with TRBD1. Per the germline V gene, CDR1 is MNHEY and CDR2 is SVGAGI. This CDR3 comprises 15 residues. The trim removed 0 bases at V and 3 bases at J, leaving 2 bases unmatched. The CDR3 DNA is TGTGCCAGCAGTTACTCCCGGGACAGGGGCTACGAGCAGTACTTC. Amino acid sequence: CASSYSRDRGYEQYF.

In this sample, this clonotype is medium-sized. The chain combines TRBV30 with TRBJ1-2, with D possibly TRBD1 on 5 matching bases. The CDR3 sequence is 14 residues long. Germline values: CDR1 GTSNPN, CDR2 SVGIG (reference sequence). Trimming removed 5 bases from V and 3 bases from J, with 16 bases in between. The CDR3 loop reads CAWSVREVDYGYTF. CDR3 DNA: TGTGCCTGGTCGGTCAGGGAAGTAGACTATGGCTACACCTTC. The full variable domain, rest sourced from reference TRBV30 and TRBJ1-2, is SQTIHQWPATLVQPVGSPLSLECTVEGTSNPNLYWYRQAAGRGLQLLFYSVGIGQISSEVPQNLSASRPQDRQFILSSKKLLLSDSGFYLCAWSVREVDYGYTFGSGTRLTVV.

This chain joins TRBV20-1 and TRBJ2-3; D is perhaps TRBD2 (5 bases). The CDR3 runs to 12 residues. Germline V gene data show CDR1 as DFQATT and CDR2 as SNEGSKA (reference sequence). Trimming took off 3 bases at V and 2 bases at J, with 6 bases between the two ends. CDR3 protein: CSASGDTDTQYF. The CDR3 coding sequence is TGCAGTGCTAGCGGGGACACAGATACGCAGTATTTT.

This clonotype was counted only a few times. The germline gene is not matched at one end of the junction; a read error may be the cause. This rearrangement joins TRBV30 to TRBJ1-1, with TRBD1 as a possible D gene (6 bases). This CDR3 contains 12 residues. The germline CDR1 and CDR2 sequences are GTSNPN and SVGIG (reference sequence). The CDR3 is CAWSRGNSEAFF. The DNA of the CDR3 is TGTGCCTGGAGTAGGGGGAACTCTGAAGCTTTCTTT.

This clonotype was found a few times. V is TRBV19 and J is TRBJ2-2; no firm D call. Looked up from germline, CDR1 is LNHDA and CDR2 is SQIVND (reference sequence). V was pared by 7 bases and J by 6 bases, with 18 bases between. The CDR3 is 15 amino acids. The CDR3 region has the DNA TGTGCCAGTATGCGATCGGTTCTAGGCGCCGGGGAGCTGTTTTTT. Translation gives CASMRSVLGAGELFF.

V and J are TRBV15 and TRBJ1-4; D not certain. The V end was cut by 6 bases, the J end by 8 bases, with 13 bases between. CDR1 and CDR2 from the germline V gene are LNHNV and YYDKDF (reference sequence). The CDR3 has 13 residues. CDR3 DNA sequence: TGTGCCACCAGAGGGCTCACCAGCGAAAAACTGTTTTTT. It encodes CATRGLTSEKLFF. Full variable domain (missing parts from reference TRBV15 and TRBJ1-4): DAMVIQNPRYQVTQFGKPVTLSCSQTLNHNVMYWYQQKSSQAPKLLFHYYDKDFNNEADTPDNFQSRRPNTSFCFLDIRSPGLGDTAMYLCATRGLTSEKLFFGSGTQLSVL.

The chain uses TRBV5-1 and TRBJ2-7; no clear D. The CDR3 covers 15 residues. CDR1 and CDR2 (germline): SGHRS, YFSETQ. Trimming removed 1 base from V and 4 bases from J, with 15 bases in between. As DNA, the CDR3 is TGCGCCAGCAGCTTGTTGTCTGACGGCTATTACGAGCAGTACTTC. This gives the protein CASSLLSDGYYEQYF.

V usage is TRBV5-4 and J usage is TRBJ2-2; possible D gene TRBD2, 6 bases. Germline V gene lookup returns CDR1 SGHNT and CDR2 YYREEE (reference sequence). This CDR3 contains 15 residues. V was clipped by 4 bases and J by 2 bases, with 12 bases between them. The CDR3 region is CASSPWGLNTGELFF. The CDR3 DNA follows: TGTGCCAGCAGCCCCTGGGGACTCAACACCGGGGAGCTGTTTTTT.

The chain is built from TRBV11-2 and TRBJ2-1, with 7 bases matching TRBD1. J gave up 7 bases and V 5 bases, and 5 bases lay outside the gene matches. Germline V gene data show CDR1 as SGHAT and CDR2 as FQNNGV. There are 13 residues in the CDR3. CDR3 region: CASSADRQNEQFF. Here the CDR3 DNA reads TGTGCCAGCAGCGCGGACAGGCAGAATGAGCAGTTCTTC.

Remarks on this clonotype: This may come from a read error, since a much larger clone is one base off. The chain uses TRBV20-1 and TRBJ1-5; a possible D gene is TRBD1 (5 bases). Trimming removed 4 bases at V and 7 bases at J, with 17 bases between. Germline V lookup: CDR1 DFQATT, CDR2 SNEGSKA (reference sequence). CDR3 size: 14 residues. DNA of the CDR3: TGCAGTGCTATCAACCCCGTAGGGGTACAGCCCCAGCATTTT. Its protein is CSAINPVGVQPQHF.

The chain couples TRBV15 to TRBJ2-2; TRBD1 matches 7 bases. CDR3 length: 13 residues. Germline V gives CDR1 LNHNV, CDR2 YYDKDF (reference sequence). Unmatched junction bases numbered 4, after V lost 6 bases and J lost 6 bases. CDR3 loop: CATSRQGPGELFF. The CDR3 nucleotides read TGTGCCACCAGTCGACAGGGTCCCGGGGAGCTGTTTTTT.

CDR3 amino acids: CARPQRDYQETQYF. DNA of the CDR3: TGCGCCAGACCCCAAAGGGACTACCAAGAGACCCAGTACTTC. The chain combines TRBV5-1 with TRBJ2-5; D is perhaps TRBD2 (6 bases). Trimming left V 8 bases short and J 0 bases short, with 14 bases between. Looked up from germline, CDR1 is SGHRS and CDR2 is YFSETQ. There are 14 residues in the CDR3.

The rearrangement joins TRBV19 to TRBJ2-2; TRBD2 aligns across 7 bases. Losses at the gene ends were 5 bases for V and 0 bases for J; bases not matched to a gene: 12. The CDR3 is 18 residues long. Germline V gene sequence: CDR1 LNHDA, CDR2 SQIVND (reference sequence). CDR3 coding DNA: TGTGCCAGTAGTTCCCTGGGAGCGGGGAGTCCGAACACCGGGGAGCTGTTTTTT. This translates into CASSSLGAGSPNTGELFF.

This clonotype was found a few times. The gene calls are TRBV12-3 or TRBV12-4 and TRBJ1-2; no firm D call. This CDR3 comprises 14 residues. V dropped 4 bases and J dropped 0 bases, with 9 bases sitting between them. This CDR3 is CASSWRRANYGYTF. CDR3 nucleotide sequence: TGTGCCAGCAGTTGGCGGCGAGCTAACTATGGCTACACCTTC.

This rearrangement joins TRBV12-3 or TRBV12-4 to TRBJ1-1; D is possibly TRBD1 (6 bases). Trimming stripped 5 bases from V and 4 bases from J, with 11 bases between. The CDR3 is made up of 13 amino acids. This CDR3 is CASSTQGITEAFF. The CDR3 DNA is TGTGCCAGCAGTACCCAGGGGATCACTGAAGCTTTCTTT.

This clonotype is labeled medium-sized. The chain employs TRBV10-1 and TRBJ2-2; D unclear. This CDR3 is built from 14 residues. The V gene lost 5 bases and the J gene lost 2 bases, with 9 bases spanning the gap. Germline lookup yields CDR1 WNHNN and CDR2 SYGVQD (reference sequence). CDR3 sequence (DNA): TGCGCCAGCAGTTGGGCCGATAACACCGGGGAGCTGTTTTTT. This translates into CASSWADNTGELFF.

V and J are TRBV4-1 and TRBJ1-6, with D perhaps TRBD1 (5 bases). V was clipped by 1 base and J by 10 bases, with 17 bases between them. The CDR3 has 16 residues. CDR1 and CDR2 (germline): MGHRA, YSYEKL. The CDR3 reads CASSQGTQGIKSPLHF. The CDR3 nucleotides read TGCGCCAGCAGCCAAGGGACTCAGGGTATTAAATCACCCCTCCACTTT.

Only a few counts were recorded for this clonotype. This CDR3 is CASSIQGGYTF. In DNA, the CDR3 is TGTGCCAGCAGCATACAGGGAGGCTACACCTTC. The chain has TRBV12-3 or TRBV12-4 and TRBJ1-2; TRBD1 is a possible D gene (6 bases). The CDR3 sequence is 11 residues long. Trimming cost V 6 bases and J 8 bases, with 10 bases left between them.

V usage is TRBV5-4 and J usage is TRBJ2-2; 9 positions match TRBD1. This CDR3 has 15 residues. The V gene end was trimmed by 0 bases and the J gene end by 5 bases; junction bases not matched to a gene: 2. Per the germline V gene, CDR1 is SGHNT and CDR2 is YYREEE (reference sequence). This chain's CDR3 is CASSLVTGGTGELFF. As DNA, the CDR3 is TGTGCCAGCAGCTTGGTGACAGGGGGTACCGGGGAGCTGTTTTTT.

There are a few counts of this clonotype. The rearrangement links TRBV11-3 to TRBJ2-5; TRBD1 aligns across 9 bases. J gave up 4 bases and V 1 base, and 4 bases lay outside the gene matches. The germline CDR1 and CDR2 sequences are SGHNT and YENEEA. The CDR3 contains 15 residues. CDR3 nucleotide sequence: TGTGCCAGCAGCTTAGGGGACAGGGTTTCAGAGACCCAGTACTTC. Protein: CASSLGDRVSETQYF.

This clonotype occurred once. The rearrangement links TRBV20-1 to TRBJ1-5, with D uncertain. This CDR3 region has 16 residues. The ends were cut back, 0 bases at V and 2 bases at J, with 14 bases in the middle. Germline CDR1 is DFQATT and CDR2 is SNEGSKA (reference sequence). CDR3 protein: CSARDFGGPGNQPQHF. As DNA, the CDR3 is TGCAGTGCTAGAGATTTCGGTGGGCCGGGCAATCAGCCCCAGCATTTT.

This sequence joins TRBV7-9 and TRBJ2-3; perhaps TRBD2 as D (7 bases). Between the trimmed V and J ends, which lost 5 bases and 0 bases, there was a span of 15 bases. CDR3 length: 16 residues. Germline V gene lookup returns CDR1 SEHNR and CDR2 FQNEAQ (reference sequence). The CDR3 protein is CASSPPRGGSTDTQYF. The CDR3 DNA reads TGTGCCAGCAGCCCGCCGAGGGGGGGTAGCACAGATACGCAGTATTTT.